The clone carrying this T cell receptor beta chain was observed at least ten times. The sample comes from a study of early T cells in non-severe SARS-CoV-2 infection. Study details: The chains were unpaired, and the sequenced material was bulk RNA from unsorted whole blood.

Trimming pared 7 bases from V and 5 bases from J, leaving 20 bases between. The germline CDR1 and CDR2 sequences are MDHEN and SYDVKM. This CDR3 spans 15 amino acids. Tagging with unique molecular identifiers was applied to individual cDNA molecules. MiXCR, applied by TCRdb to the 5' RACE reads, yields one record per CDR3 protein. The repertoire holds approximately 98,000 distinct CDR3 sequences, with around 10% as singletons. The sequence came from an adult who was a healthcare worker with PCR-confirmed SARS-CoV-2 infection or an uninfected control (not recorded which). This chain connects TRBV28 to TRBJ2-5; D might be TRBD1 (6 bases). The sequencing input was whole blood. The CDR3 protein is CASTPVEGGMETQYF. The CDR3 DNA reads TGTGCCAGCACCCCCGTGGAAGGGGGAATGGAGACCCAGTACTTC.